Listed here is a single TCR beta chain. As yet, its antigen is unknown. Other DNA sequences in this specimen translate into the identical CDR3. It was via CD45RO/CCR7/CD25/CD127/CD95/CD27 that CD4+ naive, central memory, regulatory and stem cell-like memory cells were sorted. Every bit of the isolated RNA underwent reverse transcription, so sequencing read expressed TCRB transcripts. TCRdb's copy holds only in-frame clones and misses some; the assay was immunoSEQ multiplex PCR. The sample has 150,000 to 200,000 clones, roughly 59% seen once; the top ten hold about 0.1%. The sample is drawn from a study of beta chain features in type 1 diabetes. General observations from the study: Type 1 diabetes patients had fewer VDJ junction insertions and more deletions. Among patients with Type 1 diabetes, TCRB CDR3s were moderately but significantly shorter in every one of the four CD4+ subsets.

This CDR3 is 11 amino acids long. Germline V gene data show CDR1 as SGHRS and CDR2 as YFSETQ. The V and J ends lost 1 base and 3 bases respectively, with 2 bases between them. The sample consisted of naive CD4+ T cells from blood. The chain carries TRBV5-1 and TRBJ2-7, with D hard to call. The TCR sequence derives from a man aged 30 to 39 with type 1 diabetes. Here the CDR3 DNA reads TGCGCCAGCAGCTTGCACTACGAGCAGTACTTC. Translating it yields CASSLHYEQYF.